This T cell receptor (beta chain) appears in the sequencing data of a study of T cell responses to AZD1222 COVID-19 vaccine. The data were produced by immunoSEQ multiplex PCR, yet TCRdb's version contains in-frame clones alone and is incomplete. The table has 100,000 to 150,000 clones, roughly 91% seen once. Germline V gives CDR1 MGHRA, CDR2 YSYEKL. Trimming left V 0 bases short and J 2 bases short, with 11 bases between. CDR3 length: 16 residues. This sample comprised peripheral blood, obtained on day 0 of AZD1222 vaccination. This receptor was obtained from an adult in good health. The chain carries TRBV4-1 and TRBJ1-5, with a weak D call TRBD1 (5 bases). In DNA, the CDR3 is TGCGCCAGCAGCCAAGATGGCAGGGCTGGCAATCAGCCCCAGCATTTT. Its protein product is CASSQDGRAGNQPQHF.